Presented here are 10 T cell receptor beta chains from one specimen sequenced in a study of technical replicates of blood from a handful of donors. Data came from immunoSEQ multiplex PCR; TCRdb stores just in-frame clones and leaves some out. The sample yields around 72,000 clones, 91% seen once. The sequenced sample was T cells isolated from PBMCs. The receptors originated from a human donor in good health. Some clones in this sample may be carry-over from other donors' samples.

The chain has TRBV18 and TRBJ2-4; 12 positions match TRBD1. There are 15 residues in the CDR3. Germline loops: CDR1 KGHSH, CDR2 LQKENI. Unmatched junction bases numbered 4, after V lost 3 bases and J lost 7 bases. As DNA, the CDR3 is TGTGCCAGCTCACCCCCGGGACAGGGGGCGAACATTCAGTACTTC. This codes for CASSPPGQGANIQYF.

V and J are TRBV27 and TRBJ2-1, with 14 bases identical to TRBD2. Germline CDR1 and CDR2: MNHEY and SMNVEV (reference sequence). The length of the CDR3 is 16 residues. J lost 6 bases, V lost 4 bases, and 5 bases had no gene match. The CDR3 coding sequence is TGTGCCAGCAGTTGGTTGACTAGCGGGAGGGGCAATGAGCAGTTCTTC. It codes for CASSWLTSGRGNEQFF.

The chain combines TRBV29-1 with TRBJ1-2; a weak D match, TRBD1 (6 bases). The CDR3 extends over 14 amino acids. The germline V and J ends were trimmed by 5 bases and 3 bases, with 16 bases remaining between them. The germline gives CDR1 SQVTM, CDR2 ANQGSEA. The CDR3 region has the DNA TGCAGCGTTCATCGATCAGGGGCACACTATGGCTACACCTTC. Translated: CSVHRSGAHYGYTF.

The chain uses TRBV27 and TRBJ1-1; D perhaps matches TRBD1 (5 bases). CDR1 MNHEY and CDR2 SMNVEV come from the germline V gene (reference sequence). The CDR3 totals 14 residues. Trimming took off 3 bases at V and 0 bases at J, with 8 bases between the two ends. CDR3 sequence (DNA): TGTGCCAGCAGTTTGGCGGGGGTGAACACTGAAGCTTTCTTT. It specifies CASSLAGVNTEAFF.

V usage is TRBV29-1 and J usage is TRBJ1-2, with D possibly being TRBD1 (5 bases). This CDR3 contains 12 residues. Trimming pared 7 bases from V and 7 bases from J, leaving 16 bases between. From germline, CDR1 is SQVTM and CDR2 ANQGSEA. CDR3 nucleotide sequence: TGCAGCGCTGGCACGGGGGTTGGTGGCTACACCTTC. Its translation is CSAGTGVGGYTF. The full variable domain, with the rest looked up from reference TRBV29-1 and TRBJ1-2, is SAVISQKPSRDICQRGTSLTIQCQVDSQVTMMFWYRQQPGQSLTLIATANQGSEATYESGFVIDKFPISRPNLTFSTLTVSNMSPEDSSIYLCSAGTGVGGYTFGSGTRLTVV.

The chain combines TRBV5-1 with TRBJ2-1; 11 nucleotides agree with TRBD2. The CDR3 has 15 residues. CDR1 SGHRS and CDR2 YFSETQ come from the germline V gene. V shed 4 bases and J 7 bases; nucleotides not matched to a gene: 7. In DNA form, the CDR3 reads TGCGCCAGCAGCCGCGTGGTAGCGGGGGGGAATGAGCAGTTCTTC. Encoded protein: CASSRVVAGGNEQFF.

The chain combines TRBV6-5 with TRBJ1-4; 9 nucleotides agree with TRBD1. CDR1 MNHEY and CDR2 SVGAGI come from the germline V gene. V lost 5 bases to trimming and J lost 4 bases; unmatched junction nucleotides: 5. The CDR3 is 15 amino acids. The CDR3 sequence is CASSARTGDNEKLFF. DNA of the CDR3: TGTGCCAGCAGTGCGAGGACAGGGGATAATGAAAAACTGTTTTTT.

This clone has only a few counts. This chain joins TRBV6-5 and TRBJ1-1; tentative D call: TRBD1 (6 bases). CDR1 is MNHEY and CDR2 is SVGAGI in the germline V gene. The CDR3 spans 12 residues. The ends were cut back, 6 bases at V and 7 bases at J, with 12 bases in the middle. The CDR3 protein is CASRSAGDEAFF. CDR3 coding DNA: TGTGCCAGCAGGTCAGCAGGGGATGAAGCTTTCTTT.

The chain uses TRBV12-5 and TRBJ1-1; possibly TRBD1 for D (5 bases). This CDR3 spans 10 amino acids. The V gene's germline CDR1 is LGHNT and CDR2 FRNRAP. CDR3 loop: CALGGLGRFF. The CDR3 nucleotides read TGTGCCTTGGGAGGGCTGGGGCGCTTCTTT. Looking up the rest from reference TRBV12-5 and TRBJ1-1 gives the full variable domain: DARVTQTPRHKVTEMGQEVTMRCQPILGHNTVFWYRQTMMQGLELLAYFRNRAPLDDSGMPKDRFSAEMPDATLATLKIQPSEPRDSAVYFCALGGLGRFFGQGTRLTVV.

The J gene is TRBJ2-1, the V gene TRBV12-5; tentative D call: TRBD2 (9 bases). From germline, CDR1 is LGHNT and CDR2 FRNRAP. Deletions cut 0 bases from V and 4 bases from J, with 22 bases between. This CDR3 contains 19 residues. CDR3 protein: CASGLVRPDRGLAYNEQFF. CDR3 DNA: TGTGCTAGTGGTTTGGTCCGCCCTGACAGGGGACTAGCATACAATGAGCAGTTCTTC.